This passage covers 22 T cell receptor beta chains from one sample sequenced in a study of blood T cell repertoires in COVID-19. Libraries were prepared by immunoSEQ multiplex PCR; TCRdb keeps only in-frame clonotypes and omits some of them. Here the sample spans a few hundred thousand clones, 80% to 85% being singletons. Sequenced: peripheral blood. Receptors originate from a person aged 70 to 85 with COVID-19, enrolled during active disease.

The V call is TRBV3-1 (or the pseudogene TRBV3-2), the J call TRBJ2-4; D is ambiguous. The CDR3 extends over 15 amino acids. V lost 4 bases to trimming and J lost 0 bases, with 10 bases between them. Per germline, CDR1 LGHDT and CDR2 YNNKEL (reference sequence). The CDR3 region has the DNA TGTGCCAGCAGCCGAGAGGTACTAGCCAAAAACATTCAGTACTTC. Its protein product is CASSREVLAKNIQYF.

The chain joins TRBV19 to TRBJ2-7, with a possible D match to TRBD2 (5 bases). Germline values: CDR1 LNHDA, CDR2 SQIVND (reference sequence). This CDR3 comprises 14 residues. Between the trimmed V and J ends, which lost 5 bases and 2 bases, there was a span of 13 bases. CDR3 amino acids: CASSSGVGAYEQYF. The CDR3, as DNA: TGTGCCAGTAGTTCCGGGGTGGGTGCCTACGAGCAGTACTTC.

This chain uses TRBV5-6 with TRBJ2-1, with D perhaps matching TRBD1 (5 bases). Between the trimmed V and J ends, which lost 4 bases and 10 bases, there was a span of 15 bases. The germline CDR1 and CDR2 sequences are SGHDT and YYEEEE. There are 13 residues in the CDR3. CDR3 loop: CASSPTDRGEQFF. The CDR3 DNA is TGTGCCAGCAGCCCCACCGACAGAGGCGAGCAGTTCTTC.

The CDR3 DNA reads as TGTGCCAGCAGCTTGGCGGCGGGCTTATTCGGGGAGCTGTTTTTT. This gives the protein CASSLAAGLFGELFF. The rearrangement joins TRBV5-8 to TRBJ2-2; a possible D gene is TRBD2 (5 bases). Germline values: CDR1 SGHTS, CDR2 YDEGEE. V was trimmed by 0 bases and J by 7 bases, leaving 13 bases between them. The CDR3 runs to 15 residues.

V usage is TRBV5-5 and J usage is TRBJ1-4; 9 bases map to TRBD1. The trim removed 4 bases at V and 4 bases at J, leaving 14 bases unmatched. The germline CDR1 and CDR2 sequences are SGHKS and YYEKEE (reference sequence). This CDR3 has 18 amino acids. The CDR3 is CASSRLLRDRVVNEKLFF. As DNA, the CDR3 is TGTGCCAGCAGCCGCTTATTGCGGGACAGGGTCGTTAATGAAAAACTGTTTTTT.

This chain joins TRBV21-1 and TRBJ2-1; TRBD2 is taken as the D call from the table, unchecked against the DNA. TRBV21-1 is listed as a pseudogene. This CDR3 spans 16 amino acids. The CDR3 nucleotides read TGTGCCAGCATATGGAGCCCTAGCGGGAGTGGTGATGAGCAGTTCTTC. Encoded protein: CASIWSPSGSGDEQFF.

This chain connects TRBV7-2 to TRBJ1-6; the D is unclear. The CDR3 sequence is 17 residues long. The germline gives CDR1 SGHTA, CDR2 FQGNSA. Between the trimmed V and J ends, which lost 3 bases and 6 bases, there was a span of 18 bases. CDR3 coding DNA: TGTGCCAGCAGCTTCACAAGCGGAAGGGCAGCTAATTCACCCCTCCACTTT. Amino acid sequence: CASSFTSGRAANSPLHF.

CDR3 loop: CASSRSGGGGPPYEQYF. The DNA of the CDR3 is TGTGCCAGCAGTCGCTCGGGGGGCGGGGGGCCCCCCTACGAGCAGTACTTC. This chain links TRBV6-6 with TRBJ2-7; 8 bases map to TRBD2. Looked up from germline, CDR1 is MNHNY and CDR2 is SVGAGI (reference sequence). V shed 5 bases and J 2 bases; nucleotides not matched to a gene: 14. The CDR3 is 17 amino acids.

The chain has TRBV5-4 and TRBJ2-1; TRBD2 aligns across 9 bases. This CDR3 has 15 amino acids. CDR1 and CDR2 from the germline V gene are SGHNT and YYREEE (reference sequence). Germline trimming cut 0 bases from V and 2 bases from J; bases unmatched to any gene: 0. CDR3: CASSLGLAAYNEQFF. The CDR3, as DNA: TGTGCCAGCAGCTTGGGACTAGCGGCCTACAATGAGCAGTTCTTC.

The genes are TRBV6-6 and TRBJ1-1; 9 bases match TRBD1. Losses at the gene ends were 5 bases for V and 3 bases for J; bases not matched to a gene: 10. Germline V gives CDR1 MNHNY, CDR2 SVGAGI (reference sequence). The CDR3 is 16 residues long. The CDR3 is CASSAGTGLIYTEAFF. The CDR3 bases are TGTGCCAGCAGTGCCGGGACAGGGCTTATTTACACTGAAGCTTTCTTT.

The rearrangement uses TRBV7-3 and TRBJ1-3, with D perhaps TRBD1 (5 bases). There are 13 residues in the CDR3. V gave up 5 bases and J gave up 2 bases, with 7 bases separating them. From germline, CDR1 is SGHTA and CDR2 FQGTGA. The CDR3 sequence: CASSPGTGNTIYF. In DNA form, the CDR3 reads TGTGCCAGCAGCCCAGGGACTGGAAACACCATATATTTT.

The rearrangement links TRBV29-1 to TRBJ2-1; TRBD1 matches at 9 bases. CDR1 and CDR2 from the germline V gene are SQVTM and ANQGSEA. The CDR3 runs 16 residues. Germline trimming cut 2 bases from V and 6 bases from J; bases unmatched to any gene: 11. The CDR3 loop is CSVERRDRGSGNEQFF. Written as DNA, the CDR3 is TGCAGCGTTGAAAGGCGCGACAGGGGGTCAGGCAATGAGCAGTTCTTC.

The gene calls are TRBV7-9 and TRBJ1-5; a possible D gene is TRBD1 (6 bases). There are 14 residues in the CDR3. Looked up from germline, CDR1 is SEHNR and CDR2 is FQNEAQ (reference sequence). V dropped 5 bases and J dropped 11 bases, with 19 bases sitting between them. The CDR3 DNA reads TGTGCCAGCAGCCAACTCCGGACAGAAGGGGCCCAGCATTTT. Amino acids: CASSQLRTEGAQHF. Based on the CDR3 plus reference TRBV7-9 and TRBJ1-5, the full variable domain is DTGVSQNPRHKITKRGQNVTFRCDPISEHNRLYWYRQTLGQGPEFLTYFQNEAQLEKSRLLSDRFSAERPKGSFSTLEIQRTEQGDSAMYLCASSQLRTEGAQHFGDGTRLSIL.

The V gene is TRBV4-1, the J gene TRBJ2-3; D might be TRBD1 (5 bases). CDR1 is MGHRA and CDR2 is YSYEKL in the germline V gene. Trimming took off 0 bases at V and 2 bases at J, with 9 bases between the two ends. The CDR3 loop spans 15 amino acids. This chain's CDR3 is CASSQDRGFTDTQYF. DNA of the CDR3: TGCGCCAGCAGCCAAGATAGGGGCTTCACAGATACGCAGTATTTT.

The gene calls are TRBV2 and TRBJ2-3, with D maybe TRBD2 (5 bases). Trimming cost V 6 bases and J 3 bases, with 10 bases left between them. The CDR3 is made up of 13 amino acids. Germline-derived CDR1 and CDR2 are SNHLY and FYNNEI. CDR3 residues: CASSKLGTDTQYF. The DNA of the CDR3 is TGTGCCAGCAGCAAACTAGGGACAGATACGCAGTATTTT.

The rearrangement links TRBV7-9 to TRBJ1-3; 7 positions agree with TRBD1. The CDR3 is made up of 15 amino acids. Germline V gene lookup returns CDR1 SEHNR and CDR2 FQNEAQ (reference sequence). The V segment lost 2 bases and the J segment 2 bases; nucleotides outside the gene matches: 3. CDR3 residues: CASSLIGGPGNTIYF. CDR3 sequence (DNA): TGTGCCAGCAGCTTAATAGGGGGCCCTGGAAACACCATATATTTT.

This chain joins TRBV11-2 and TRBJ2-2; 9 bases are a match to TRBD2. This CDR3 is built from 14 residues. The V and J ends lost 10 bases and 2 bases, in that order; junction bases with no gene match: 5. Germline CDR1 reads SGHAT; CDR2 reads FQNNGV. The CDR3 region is CATRLAGNTGELFF. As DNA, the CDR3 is TGTGCCACCCGGCTAGCGGGAAACACCGGGGAGCTGTTTTTT.

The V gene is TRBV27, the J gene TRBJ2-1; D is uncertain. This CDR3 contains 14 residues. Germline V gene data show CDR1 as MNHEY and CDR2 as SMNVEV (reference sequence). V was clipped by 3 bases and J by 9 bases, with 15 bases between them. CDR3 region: CASSLLVGLAEQFF. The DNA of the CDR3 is TGTGCCAGCAGTTTGCTAGTCGGTTTAGCTGAGCAGTTCTTC.

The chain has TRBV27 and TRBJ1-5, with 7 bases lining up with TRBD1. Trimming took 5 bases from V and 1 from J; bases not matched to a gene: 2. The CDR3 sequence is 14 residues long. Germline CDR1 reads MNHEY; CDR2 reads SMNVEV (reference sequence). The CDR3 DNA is TGTGCCAGCAGTCCGGGACAGAGCAATCAGCCCCAGCATTTT. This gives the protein CASSPGQSNQPQHF.

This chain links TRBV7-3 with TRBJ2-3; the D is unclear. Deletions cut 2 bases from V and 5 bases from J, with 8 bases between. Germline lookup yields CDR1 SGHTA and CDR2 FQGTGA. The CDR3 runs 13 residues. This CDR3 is CASSLLLKDTQYF. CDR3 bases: TGTGCCAGCAGCTTATTGTTAAAAGATACGCAGTATTTT.

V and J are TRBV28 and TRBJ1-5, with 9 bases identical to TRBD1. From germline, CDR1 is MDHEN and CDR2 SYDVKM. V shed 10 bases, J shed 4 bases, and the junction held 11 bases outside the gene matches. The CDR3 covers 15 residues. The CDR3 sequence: CANPRFDRGNQPQHF. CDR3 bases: TGTGCCAACCCTCGGTTCGACAGGGGGAATCAGCCCCAGCATTTT.

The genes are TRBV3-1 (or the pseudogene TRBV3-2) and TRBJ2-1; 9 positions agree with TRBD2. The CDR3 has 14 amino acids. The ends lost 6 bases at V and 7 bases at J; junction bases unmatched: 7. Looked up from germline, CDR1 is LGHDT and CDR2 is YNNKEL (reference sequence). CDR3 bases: TGTGCCAGCAGGCCGGGACTAGCAATGAATGAGCAGTTCTTC. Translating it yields CASRPGLAMNEQFF.